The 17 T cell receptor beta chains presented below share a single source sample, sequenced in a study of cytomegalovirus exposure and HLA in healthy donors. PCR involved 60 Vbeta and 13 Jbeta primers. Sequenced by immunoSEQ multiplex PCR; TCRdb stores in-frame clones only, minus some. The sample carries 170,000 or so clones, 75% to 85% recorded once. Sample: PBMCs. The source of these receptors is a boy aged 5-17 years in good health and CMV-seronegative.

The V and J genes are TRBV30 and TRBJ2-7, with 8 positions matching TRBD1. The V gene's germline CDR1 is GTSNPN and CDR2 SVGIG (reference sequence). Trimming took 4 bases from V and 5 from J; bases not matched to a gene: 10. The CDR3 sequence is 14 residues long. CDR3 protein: CAWTFAGTGNEQYF. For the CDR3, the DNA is TGTGCCTGGACGTTTGCCGGGACAGGTAACGAGCAGTACTTC. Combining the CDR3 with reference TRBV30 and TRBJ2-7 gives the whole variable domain SQTIHQWPATLVQPVGSPLSLECTVEGTSNPNLYWYRQAAGRGLQLLFYSVGIGQISSEVPQNLSASRPQDRQFILSSKKLLLSDSGFYLCAWTFAGTGNEQYFGPGTRLTVT.

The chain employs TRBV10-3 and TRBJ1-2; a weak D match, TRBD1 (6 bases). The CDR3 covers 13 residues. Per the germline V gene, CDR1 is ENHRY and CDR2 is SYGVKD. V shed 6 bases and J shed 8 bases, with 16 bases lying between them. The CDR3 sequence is CAIRPPGQGGYTF. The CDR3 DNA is TGTGCCATCAGACCCCCGGGACAAGGCGGCTACACCTTC.

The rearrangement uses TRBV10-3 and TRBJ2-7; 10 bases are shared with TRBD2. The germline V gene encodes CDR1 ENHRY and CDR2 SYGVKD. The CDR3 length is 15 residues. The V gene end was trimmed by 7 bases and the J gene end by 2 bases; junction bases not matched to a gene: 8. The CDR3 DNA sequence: TGTGCCATCAATCGGCTAGCGGGGGACCCCTACGAGCAGTACTTC. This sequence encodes CAINRLAGDPYEQYF.

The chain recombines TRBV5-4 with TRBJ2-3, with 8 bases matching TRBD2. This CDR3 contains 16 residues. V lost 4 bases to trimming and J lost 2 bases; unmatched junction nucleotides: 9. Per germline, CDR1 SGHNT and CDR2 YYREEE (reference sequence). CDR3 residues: CASSLPTSGYTDTQYF. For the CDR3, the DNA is TGTGCCAGCAGCCTCCCCACTAGCGGCTACACAGATACGCAGTATTTT.

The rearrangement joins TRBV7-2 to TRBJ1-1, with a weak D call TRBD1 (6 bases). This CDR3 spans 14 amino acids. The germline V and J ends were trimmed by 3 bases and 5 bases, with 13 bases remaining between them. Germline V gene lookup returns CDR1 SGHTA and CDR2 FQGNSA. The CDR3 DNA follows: TGTGCCAGCAGCTTTAAGGGGGAAAGAACTGAAGCTTTCTTT. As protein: CASSFKGERTEAFF. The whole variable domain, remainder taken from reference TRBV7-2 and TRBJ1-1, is GAGVSQSPSNKVTEKGKDVELRCDPISGHTALYWYRQSLGQGLEFLIYFQGNSAPDKSGLPSDRFSAERTGGSVSTLTIQRTQQEDSAVYLCASSFKGERTEAFFGQGTRLTVV.

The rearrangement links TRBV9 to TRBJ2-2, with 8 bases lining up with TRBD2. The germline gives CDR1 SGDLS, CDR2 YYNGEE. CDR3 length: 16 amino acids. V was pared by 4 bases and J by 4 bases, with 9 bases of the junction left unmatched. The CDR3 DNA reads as TGTGCCAGCAGCCCCCCCAGCGGGAGAACCACCGGGGAGCTGTTTTTT. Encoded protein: CASSPPSGRTTGELFF.

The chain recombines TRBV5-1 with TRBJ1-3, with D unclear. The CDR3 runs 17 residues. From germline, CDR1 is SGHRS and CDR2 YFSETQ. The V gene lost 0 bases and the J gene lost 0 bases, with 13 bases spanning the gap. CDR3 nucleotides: TGCGCCAGCAGCTTGGGCACGGCGGGCCTCTCTGGAAACACCATATATTTT. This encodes CASSLGTAGLSGNTIYF.

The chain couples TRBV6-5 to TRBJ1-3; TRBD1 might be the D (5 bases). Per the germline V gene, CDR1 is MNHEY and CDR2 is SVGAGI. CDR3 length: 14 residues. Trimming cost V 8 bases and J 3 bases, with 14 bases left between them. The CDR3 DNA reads TGTGCCAGCGCTTATTCTCAGGGTGGAAACACCATATATTTT. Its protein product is CASAYSQGGNTIYF.

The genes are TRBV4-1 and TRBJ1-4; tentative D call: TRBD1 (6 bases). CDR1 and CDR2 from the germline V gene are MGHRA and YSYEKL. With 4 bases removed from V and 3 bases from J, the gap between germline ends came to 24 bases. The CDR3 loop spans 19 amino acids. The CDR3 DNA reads TGCGCCAGCAGCCCAACAACGACAGGTGCCGGTGATCCTAATGAAAAACTGTTTTTT. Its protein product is CASSPTTTGAGDPNEKLFF.

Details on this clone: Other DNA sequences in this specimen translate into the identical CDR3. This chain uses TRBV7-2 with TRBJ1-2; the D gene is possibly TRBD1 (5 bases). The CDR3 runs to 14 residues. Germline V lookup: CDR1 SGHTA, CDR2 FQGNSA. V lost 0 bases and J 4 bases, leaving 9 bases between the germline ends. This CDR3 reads CASSLAGGSYGYTF. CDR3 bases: TGTGCCAGCAGCTTAGCTGGGGGGTCCTATGGCTACACCTTC.

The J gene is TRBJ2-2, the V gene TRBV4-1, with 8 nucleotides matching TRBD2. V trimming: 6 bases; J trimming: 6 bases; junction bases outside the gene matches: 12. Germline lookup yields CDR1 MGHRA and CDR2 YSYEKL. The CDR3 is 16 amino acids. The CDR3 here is CASSYREGPQSGELFF. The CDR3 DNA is TGCGCCAGCAGTTACCGGGAGGGCCCTCAGTCCGGGGAGCTGTTTTTT.

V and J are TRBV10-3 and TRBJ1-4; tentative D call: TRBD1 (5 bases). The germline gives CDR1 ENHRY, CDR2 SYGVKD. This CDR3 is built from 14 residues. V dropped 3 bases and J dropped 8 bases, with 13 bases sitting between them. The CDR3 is CAISERGVGEKLFF. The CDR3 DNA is TGTGCCATCAGTGAAAGGGGCGTCGGAGAAAAACTGTTTTTT.

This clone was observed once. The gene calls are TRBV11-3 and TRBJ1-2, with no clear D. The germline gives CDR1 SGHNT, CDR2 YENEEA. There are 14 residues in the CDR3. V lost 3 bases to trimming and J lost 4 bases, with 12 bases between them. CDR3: CASSFSRGSYGYTF. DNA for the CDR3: TGTGCCAGCAGCTTTAGCCGGGGATCCTATGGCTACACCTTC.

The CDR3 DNA follows: TGCGCCAGCAGCCAAGACCCCCGGGGTAGCGGTCCCTACGAGCAGTACTTC. Translating gives CASSQDPRGSGPYEQYF. The rearrangement joins TRBV4-3 to TRBJ2-7; D might be TRBD2 (6 bases). CDR3 length: 17 amino acids. V lost 0 bases and J lost 2, with 17 bases in between. The germline CDR1 and CDR2 sequences are LGHNA and YSLEER.

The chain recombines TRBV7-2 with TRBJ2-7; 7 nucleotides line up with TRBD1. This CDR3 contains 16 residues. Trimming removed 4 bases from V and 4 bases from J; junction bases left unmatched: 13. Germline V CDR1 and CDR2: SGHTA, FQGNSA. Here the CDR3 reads CASSSALDRVSYEQYF. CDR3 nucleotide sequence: TGTGCCAGCAGCTCAGCCCTTGACAGGGTCTCTTACGAGCAGTACTTC.

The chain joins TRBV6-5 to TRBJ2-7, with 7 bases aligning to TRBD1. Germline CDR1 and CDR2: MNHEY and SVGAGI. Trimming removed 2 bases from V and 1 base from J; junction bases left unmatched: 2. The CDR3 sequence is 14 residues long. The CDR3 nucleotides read TGTGCCAGCAGTTACGGGGACAGTTCCTACGAGCAGTACTTC. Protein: CASSYGDSSYEQYF.

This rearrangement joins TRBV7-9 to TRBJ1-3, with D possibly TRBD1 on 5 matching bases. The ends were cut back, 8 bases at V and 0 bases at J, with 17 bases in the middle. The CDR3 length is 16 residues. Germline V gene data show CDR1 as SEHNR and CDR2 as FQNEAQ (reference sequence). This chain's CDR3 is CASVERGRGSGNTIYF. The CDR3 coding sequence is TGTGCCAGCGTTGAAAGGGGAAGAGGCTCTGGAAACACCATATATTTT.